This entry lists 8 T cell receptor beta chains sequenced from one sample in a study of STAT5B mutations in CD4+ large granular lymphocyte leukemia. The table came from immunoSEQ multiplex PCR; TCRdb's copy has only in-frame clones and leaves some out. The sample yields about 19,000 clones, about four fifths seen once. The sample taken for sequencing was CD4+ T cells from blood buffy coats. The receptors here all came from a human donor in good health.

This chain joins TRBV5-4 and TRBJ2-1, with a possible D match to TRBD2 (5 bases). Between the trimmed V and J ends, which lost 4 bases and 0 bases, there was a span of 11 bases. Germline lookup yields CDR1 SGHNT and CDR2 YYREEE (reference sequence). The CDR3 covers 15 residues. CDR3 sequence reads: CASSPTRSSYNEQFF. The CDR3 DNA is TGTGCCAGCAGCCCCACTAGGAGCTCCTACAATGAGCAGTTCTTC.

The V and J genes are TRBV27 and TRBJ1-5; the D gene is possibly TRBD1 (6 bases). V lost 0 bases and J 10 bases, leaving 10 bases between the germline ends. This CDR3 has 13 amino acids. Germline-derived CDR1 and CDR2 are MNHEY and SMNVEV (reference sequence). CDR3 nucleotides: TGTGCCAGCAGTTTATCTAGGGGGGATCCCCAGCATTTT. Protein product: CASSLSRGDPQHF.

The count of this clone is one. The genes are TRBV7-8 and TRBJ2-5; 16 bases match TRBD2. The CDR3 spans 19 residues. CDR1 and CDR2 from the germline V gene are SGHVS and FQNEAQ. J lost 4 bases, V lost 1 base, and 9 bases had no gene match. The CDR3 here is CASSLDGTSGRALGETQYF. The CDR3 coding sequence is TGTGCCAGCAGCTTAGACGGGACTAGCGGGAGGGCCCTCGGAGAGACCCAGTACTTC. Drawing the rest from reference TRBV7-8 and TRBJ2-5, the complete variable domain is GAGVSQSPRYKVAKRGQDVALRCDPISGHVSLFWYQQALGQGPEFLTYFQNEAQLDKSGLPSDRFFAERPEGSVSTLKIQRTQQEDSAVYLCASSLDGTSGRALGETQYFGPGTRLLVL.

The rearrangement joins TRBV27 to TRBJ1-5, with D possibly TRBD1 on 6 matching bases. V was clipped by 4 bases and J by 6 bases, with 19 bases between them. Germline V gene sequence: CDR1 MNHEY, CDR2 SMNVEV (reference sequence). This CDR3 is 16 amino acids long. CDR3 residues: CASSYRAGGRGQPQHF. CDR3 DNA: TGTGCCAGCAGTTATAGGGCGGGGGGCAGGGGTCAGCCCCAGCATTTT.

The V call is TRBV21-1, the J call TRBJ1-2. TRBV21-1 is assigned pseudogene status. The CDR3 length is 8 residues. The CDR3 reads CASLCYTF. The CDR3 region has the DNA TGTGCCAGCTTGTGCTACACCTTC.

CDR3 nucleotides: TGCGCCAGCAGCCGAGATTTCTACGAGCAGTACTTC. It specifies CASSRDFYEQYF. The chain has TRBV4-1 and TRBJ2-7; D is unclear. Trimming cost V 4 bases and J 3 bases, with 7 bases left between them. CDR3 size: 12 residues. Germline lookup yields CDR1 MGHRA and CDR2 YSYEKL.

The rearrangement uses TRBV6-6 and TRBJ2-3; D is undetermined. V dropped 5 bases and J dropped 5 bases, with 17 bases sitting between them. The germline CDR1 and CDR2 sequences are MNHNY and SVGAGI (reference sequence). CDR3 length equals 15 residues. DNA for the CDR3: TGTGCCAGCAGTCCTCCCGGGTACCTCAGAGATACGCAGTATTTT. Amino acid sequence: CASSPPGYLRDTQYF.

This sequence joins TRBV2 and TRBJ1-1; D is ambiguous. The CDR3 is 14 amino acids. Trimming took off 7 bases at V and 2 bases at J, with 14 bases between the two ends. Germline values: CDR1 SNHLY, CDR2 FYNNEI. CDR3 region: CASTIKQLNTEAFF. In DNA form, the CDR3 reads TGTGCCAGCACAATCAAGCAGCTAAACACTGAAGCTTTCTTT. Using reference TRBV2 and TRBJ1-1 for the parts outside the CDR3, the full variable domain is EPEVTQTPSHQVTQMGQEVILRCVPISNHLYFYWYRQILGQKVEFLVSFYNNEISEKSEIFDDQFSVERPDGSNFTLKIRSTKLEDSAMYFCASTIKQLNTEAFFGQGTRLTVV.